A selection of T cell receptor beta chains follows, all from one sample in a study of T cells in Graves' hyperthyroidism and ophthalmopathy. Via MiXCR, TCRdb re-called the multiplex PCR reads, giving one row per CDR3 protein. This sample has hundreds of thousands of distinct CDR3 sequences; around 20% occur once, and the top ten carry roughly 44%. Sequenced sample: blood. All receptors derive from a man aged 35-49 years with Graves' ophthalmopathy. The CDR3 runs from the conserved cysteine through the conserved F or W. Each record gives: CDR3 DNA, CDR3 protein, clone size, J gene, V gene, D gene. A D gene is named only where the DNA matches it firmly. Size is omitted from some rows. Given values are once, few, many or a class for expanded clones.

CDR3nt: TGTGCCAGCAGCCAAGTTCCGAGGGGACAGGGTTCGAGGGGGCAGTTCTTC
CDR3aa: CASSQVPRGQGSRGQFF
abundance: few
j_gene: TRBJ2-1
v_gene: TRBV3-1
d_gene: TRBD1

CDR3nt: TGCGCCAGCAGCCAAGTGAGCCAGGGAGGGAACACTGAAGCTTTCTTT
CDR3aa: CASSQVSQGGNTEAFF
abundance: few
j_gene: TRBJ1-1
v_gene: TRBV4-1
d_gene: .

CDR3nt: TGTGCCAGCAGTGAGGAAACAGGGGTCGGCACCGGGGAGCTGTTTTTT
CDR3aa: CASSEETGVGTGELFF
abundance: many
j_gene: TRBJ2-2
v_gene: TRBV2
d_gene: TRBD1

CDR3nt: TGCAGTGGGGGGGCGGGGGAACCCTACAATGAGCAGTTCTTC
CDR3aa: CSGGAGEPYNEQFF
abundance: many
j_gene: TRBJ2-1
v_gene: TRBV20-1
d_gene: .

CDR3nt: TGTGCCAGTAGTATAGATTTGGGGGCGCGAGGAAAACTGTTTTTT
CDR3aa: CASSIDLGARGKLFF
abundance: .
j_gene: TRBJ1-4
v_gene: TRBV19
d_gene: .

CDR3nt: TGCAGCGTTCGGGGACAGCCACGCACAGATACGCAGTATTTT
CDR3aa: CSVRGQPRTDTQYF
abundance: few
j_gene: TRBJ2-3
v_gene: TRBV29-1
d_gene: TRBD1

CDR3nt: TGTGCCAGCAAGAGTCCGGGACAGCCCTACGAGCAGTACTTC
CDR3aa: CASKSPGQPYEQYF
abundance: .
j_gene: TRBJ2-7
v_gene: TRBV11-2
d_gene: TRBD1

CDR3nt: TGCGCCAGCAGCCAACCTCTCGGAGATGAGCAGTTCTTC
CDR3aa: CASSQPLGDEQFF
abundance: .
j_gene: TRBJ2-1
v_gene: TRBV5-1
d_gene: .

CDR3nt: TGTGCCAGCAGTTCCCCCCCAGTAATCTACGAGCAGTACTTC
CDR3aa: CASSSPPVIYEQYF
abundance: many
j_gene: TRBJ2-7
v_gene: TRBV27
d_gene: .

CDR3nt: TGTGCCAGCAGCCTGGGACTTCGCGGCACAGATACGCAGTATTTT
CDR3aa: CASSLGLRGTDTQYF
abundance: few
j_gene: TRBJ2-3
v_gene: TRBV5-5
d_gene: .

CDR3nt: TGTGCCAGCAGCTCGCAGGTTTACGAGCAGTACTTC
CDR3aa: CASSSQVYEQYF
abundance: many
j_gene: TRBJ2-7
v_gene: TRBV7-2
d_gene: .

CDR3nt: TGTGCCTGGAGTGGTGGAACCGAAAACATTCAGTACTTC
CDR3aa: CAWSGGTENIQYF
abundance: many
j_gene: TRBJ2-4
v_gene: TRBV30
d_gene: .

CDR3nt: TGCGCCAGCAGCTTGGCTAGCGAACCTTACAATGAGCAGTTCTTC
CDR3aa: CASSLASEPYNEQFF
abundance: many
j_gene: TRBJ2-1
v_gene: TRBV5-1
d_gene: .

CDR3nt: TGTGCCAGCAGTCAAAGAGGGGACCGACAGCCCAATGAGCAGTTCTTC
CDR3aa: CASSQRGDRQPNEQFF
abundance: many
j_gene: TRBJ2-1
v_gene: TRBV2
d_gene: .

CDR3nt: TGTGCCAGCACCATACAACAGGGGACCGGGGAGCTGTTTTTT
CDR3aa: CASTIQQGTGELFF
abundance: many
j_gene: TRBJ2-2
v_gene: TRBV7-2
d_gene: TRBD1

CDR3nt: TGTGCCAGCAGTCAACAGGGCCTCTATGGCTACACCTTC
CDR3aa: CASSQQGLYGYTF
abundance: many
j_gene: TRBJ1-2
v_gene: TRBV3-1
d_gene: .

CDR3nt: TGTGCCAGCAGCAAAAGGGATCAGCCCCAGCATTTT
CDR3aa: CASSKRDQPQHF
abundance: .
j_gene: TRBJ1-5
v_gene: TRBV5-6
d_gene: .

CDR3nt: TGTGCCAGCAGCTCAAGGACAGCCTATGGCTACACCTTC
CDR3aa: CASSSRTAYGYTF
abundance: many
j_gene: TRBJ1-2
v_gene: TRBV7-2
d_gene: .

CDR3nt: TGTGCCAGCGGATACCCCCCTACCGGGACTAGCGGGAGAGGGCAGTTACAAGAGACCCAGTACTTC
CDR3aa: CASGYPPTGTSGRGQLQETQYF
abundance: .
j_gene: TRBJ2-5
v_gene: TRBV11-2
d_gene: TRBD2

CDR3nt: TGTGCCAGCAGCTTAAAAGGGAGGAACACCATATATTTT
CDR3aa: CASSLKGRNTIYF
abundance: few
j_gene: TRBJ1-3
v_gene: TRBV13
d_gene: .

CDR3nt: TGTGCCAGCAGCCAGATACAGGGGGCTAACTATGGCTACACCTTC
CDR3aa: CASSQIQGANYGYTF
abundance: many
j_gene: TRBJ1-2
v_gene: TRBV6-1
d_gene: TRBD1

CDR3nt: TGTGCCAGCTCACCTAGGTCAGGTAACTATGGCTACACCTTC
CDR3aa: CASSPRSGNYGYTF
abundance: .
j_gene: TRBJ1-2
v_gene: TRBV18
d_gene: .

CDR3nt: TGTGCCACCAGCAGTGGGACAGGGGGCAACTATGGCTACACCTTC
CDR3aa: CATSSGTGGNYGYTF
abundance: .
j_gene: TRBJ1-2
v_gene: TRBV15
d_gene: TRBD1

CDR3nt: TGCAGTGCTAGAAGTGACAGAGGTAGTCTCTACGAGCAGTACTTC
CDR3aa: CSARSDRGSLYEQYF
abundance: many
j_gene: TRBJ2-7
v_gene: TRBV20-1
d_gene: .

CDR3nt: TGTGCCAGCAGGCCGTCCGGGAGTAGGGGCACCGGGGAGCTGTTTTTT
CDR3aa: CASRPSGSRGTGELFF
abundance: .
j_gene: TRBJ2-2
v_gene: TRBV6-5
d_gene: .

CDR3nt: TGTGCCAGCAGCGGGTGGAACGGAGACACAGATACGCAGTATTTT
CDR3aa: CASSGWNGDTDTQYF
abundance: few
j_gene: TRBJ2-3
v_gene: TRBV5-4
d_gene: .

CDR3nt: TGTGCCAGCGCCTCAGCTAGCGGGACTGAGACCCAGTACTTC
CDR3aa: CASASASGTETQYF
abundance: .
j_gene: TRBJ2-5
v_gene: TRBV28
d_gene: TRBD2

CDR3nt: TGCGCCAGCCGCCCAGGAGGGGGATATGGCTACACCTTC
CDR3aa: CASRPGGGYGYTF
abundance: few
j_gene: TRBJ1-2
v_gene: TRBV5-1
d_gene: .

CDR3nt: TGTGCCAGCAGCCCTGGAGGCAGGGTGGGCAATGAGCAGTTCTTC
CDR3aa: CASSPGGRVGNEQFF
abundance: .
j_gene: TRBJ2-1
v_gene: TRBV6-4
d_gene: .

CDR3nt: TGTGCCAGCAGCGTTGGGACAGGGGGTGGCTACACCTTC
CDR3aa: CASSVGTGGGYTF
abundance: many
j_gene: TRBJ1-2
v_gene: TRBV13
d_gene: TRBD1

CDR3nt: TGTGCCAGCAGCGATACAGGGGGCGATGAGCAGTTCTTC
CDR3aa: CASSDTGGDEQFF
abundance: many
j_gene: TRBJ2-1
v_gene: TRBV2
d_gene: TRBD1

CDR3nt: TGTGCCAGCAGCCGTCAGAGGTTGACTTTAGCCGCAACTAATGAAAAACTGTTTTTT
CDR3aa: CASSRQRLTLAATNEKLFF
abundance: .
j_gene: TRBJ1-4
v_gene: TRBV7-6
d_gene: .

CDR3nt: TGTGCCAGCTCACCACAAGCAGGGCGTGATTTCTACGAGCAGTACTTC
CDR3aa: CASSPQAGRDFYEQYF
abundance: few
j_gene: TRBJ2-7
v_gene: TRBV18
d_gene: .

CDR3nt: TGTGCCAGCAGCTTCCGGCAGGGAAACACCATATATTTT
CDR3aa: CASSFRQGNTIYF
abundance: .
j_gene: TRBJ1-3
v_gene: TRBV7-2
d_gene: .

CDR3nt: TGTGCCAGCAGCCCAACTTTAGCCATTGAGCAGTTCTTC
CDR3aa: CASSPTLAIEQFF
abundance: many
j_gene: TRBJ2-1
v_gene: TRBV11-2
d_gene: .

CDR3nt: TGCAGTGCTAGAGACCCCCTGGACACTTTTGAGACCCAGTACTTC
CDR3aa: CSARDPLDTFETQYF
abundance: many
j_gene: TRBJ2-5
v_gene: TRBV20-1
d_gene: .

CDR3nt: TGTGCCAGCAGCCCTCCGGGACTAGCGGGACAAGAGACCCAGTACTTC
CDR3aa: CASSPPGLAGQETQYF
abundance: many
j_gene: TRBJ2-5
v_gene: TRBV7-2
d_gene: TRBD2

CDR3nt: TGCAGCGTTGGGCGGGAAAGCTCCTACGAGCAGTACTTC
CDR3aa: CSVGRESSYEQYF
abundance: few
j_gene: TRBJ2-7
v_gene: TRBV29-1
d_gene: .

CDR3nt: TGTGCCAGCACTGCAAGGGGCGACGGGCACGAGCAGTACTTC
CDR3aa: CASTARGDGHEQYF
abundance: once
j_gene: TRBJ2-7
v_gene: TRBV2
d_gene: .

CDR3nt: TGTGCCAGCAGTTTAGGACTAGCGGGAGGCGCGTACAATGAGCAGTTCTTC
CDR3aa: CASSLGLAGGAYNEQFF
abundance: many
j_gene: TRBJ2-1
v_gene: TRBV28
d_gene: TRBD2

CDR3nt: TGTGCCAGCGGAGGCCCCCGCAACTCTGGGGCCAACGTCCTGACTTTC
CDR3aa: CASGGPRNSGANVLTF
abundance: .
j_gene: TRBJ2-6
v_gene: TRBV9
d_gene: .

CDR3nt: TGTGCCAGCAGCCAAAGGGGGGGGAACACCGGGGAGCTGTTTTTT
CDR3aa: CASSQRGGNTGELFF
abundance: .
j_gene: TRBJ2-2
v_gene: TRBV7-3
d_gene: .

CDR3nt: TGTGCCAGCAGCCAAGGGTCAGGGACAGAAGAAGCTTTCTTT
CDR3aa: CASSQGSGTEEAFF
abundance: many
j_gene: TRBJ1-1
v_gene: TRBV3-1
d_gene: TRBD1

CDR3nt: TGTGCCATCAGTGAGGGGACTAGCGGAGGAAACATTCAGTACTTC
CDR3aa: CAISEGTSGGNIQYF
abundance: few
j_gene: TRBJ2-4
v_gene: TRBV10-3
d_gene: TRBD2

CDR3nt: TGCGCCAGCAGCGCGCATTCGACTAGCAGTGAGCAGTTCTTC
CDR3aa: CASSAHSTSSEQFF
abundance: many
j_gene: TRBJ2-1
v_gene: TRBV5-1
d_gene: TRBD2

CDR3nt: TGTGCCAGCAGACCTCGAGCGGGTCTCACAGATACGCAGTATTTT
CDR3aa: CASRPRAGLTDTQYF
abundance: .
j_gene: TRBJ2-3
v_gene: TRBV27
d_gene: .

CDR3nt: TGTGCCAGCAGCGGAGCTGACACAGATACGCAGTATTTT
CDR3aa: CASSGADTDTQYF
abundance: .
j_gene: TRBJ2-3
v_gene: TRBV6-2/TRBV6-3
d_gene: .

CDR3nt: TGCGCCAGCAGCCGAGACGGGGGGCGCGGAAAACTGTTTTTT
CDR3aa: CASSRDGGRGKLFF
abundance: .
j_gene: TRBJ1-4
v_gene: TRBV5-1
d_gene: .

CDR3nt: TGTGCCAGCAGACGAGGACTAGCGGGAGGGCCCTACGAGCAGTACTTC
CDR3aa: CASRRGLAGGPYEQYF
abundance: many
j_gene: TRBJ2-7
v_gene: TRBV28
d_gene: TRBD2

CDR3nt: TGCGCCAGCAGCCAACAGTTGGTTCAAGAGACCCAGTACTTC
CDR3aa: CASSQQLVQETQYF
abundance: .
j_gene: TRBJ2-5
v_gene: TRBV5-1
d_gene: .

CDR3nt: TGTGCCCTAGAAGAGTTAAACTACGAGCAGTACTTC
CDR3aa: CALEELNYEQYF
abundance: .
j_gene: TRBJ2-7
v_gene: TRBV2
d_gene: .

CDR3nt: TGCGCCAGCAGCTTGCTAACTAGCGGGGGGCCCGCCTACGAGCAGTACTTC
CDR3aa: CASSLLTSGGPAYEQYF
abundance: many
j_gene: TRBJ2-7
v_gene: TRBV5-1
d_gene: TRBD2

CDR3nt: TGTGCCAGCAGTACACAGGGGGCGGGCACAGATACGCAGTATTTT
CDR3aa: CASSTQGAGTDTQYF
abundance: .
j_gene: TRBJ2-3
v_gene: TRBV28
d_gene: TRBD1

CDR3nt: TGCAGTGCTAGCGGGGGTAGCACAGATACGCAGTATTTT
CDR3aa: CSASGGSTDTQYF
abundance: many
j_gene: TRBJ2-3
v_gene: TRBV20-1
d_gene: .

CDR3nt: TGTGCCAGTGCGCGGTCGGACAGCCGTAAGGCCGATAATGGCTACACCTTC
CDR3aa: CASARSDSRKADNGYTF
abundance: few
j_gene: TRBJ1-2
v_gene: TRBV9
d_gene: .

CDR3nt: TGTGCCAGCAGTTTAAGATCCCGTCTTGGGTCTTATGGCTACACCTTC
CDR3aa: CASSLRSRLGSYGYTF
abundance: many
j_gene: TRBJ1-2
v_gene: TRBV12-3/TRBV12-4
d_gene: .

CDR3nt: TGTGCCAGCAGCCGCGACAGGTCATCGGGGGGCTACACCTTC
CDR3aa: CASSRDRSSGGYTF
abundance: many
j_gene: TRBJ1-2
v_gene: TRBV13
d_gene: .

CDR3nt: TGTGCCAGCAGCCCATGGGACAGGGAGTACTATGGCTACACCTTC
CDR3aa: CASSPWDREYYGYTF
abundance: many
j_gene: TRBJ1-2
v_gene: TRBV9
d_gene: TRBD1

CDR3nt: TGTGCCAGCAGTCTGCAGGGGATGGGAGAGACCCAGTACTTC
CDR3aa: CASSLQGMGETQYF
abundance: many
j_gene: TRBJ2-5
v_gene: TRBV28
d_gene: .

CDR3nt: TGTGCCAGTAGTATTACAGCCTGGGGCAATCAGCCCCAGCATTTT
CDR3aa: CASSITAWGNQPQHF
abundance: .
j_gene: TRBJ1-5
v_gene: TRBV19
d_gene: .